A single sample gave rise to the 14 T cell receptor beta chains below, sequenced in a study of lymphopenia after photon versus proton radiotherapy (dated 2019 in TCRdb). Library method: the immunoSEQ multiplex PCR assay. The table was pulled from immuneACCESS by TCRdb, which kept in-frame rearrangements only. Such tables lose some clones; where checked, under half of the loss comes from unresolved V genes, and the rest has no known cause. The sample table contains 35,000 to 45,000 clones; only one count was recorded for approximately 83% of them. The ten largest clones capture 20% to 25% of the sample. Specimen: peripheral blood, collected from a patient treated with proton-based radiotherapy. Receptor source: a woman in her seventies with pancreatic cancer.

This clone was found once. This chain joins TRBV7-9 and TRBJ2-3; 9 bases line up with TRBD2. CDR1 SEHNR and CDR2 FQNEAQ come from the germline V gene (reference sequence). The CDR3 runs 17 residues. J was trimmed by 3 bases and V by 0 bases; bases with no gene match: 7. The CDR3 loop reads CASSLARSAGGTDTQYF. CDR3 nucleotide sequence: TGTGCCAGCAGCTTAGCGCGGTCAGCGGGAGGAACAGATACGCAGTATTTT.

V gene TRBV5-3 combines with J gene TRBJ1-2; 7 bases are a match to TRBD1. TRBV5-3 is an ORF; its function is uncertain. Trimming took 6 bases from V and 4 from J; bases not matched to a gene: 15. The CDR3 contains 16 residues. DNA for the CDR3: TGTGCCAGAATTAAAAGACAGGGCCCTTATCTCTATGGCTACACCTTC. This codes for CARIKRQGPYLYGYTF.

The chain has TRBV7-9 and TRBJ1-4; D unresolved. CDR1 SEHNR and CDR2 FQNEAQ come from the germline V gene (reference sequence). This CDR3 has 13 residues. The V and J ends lost 3 bases and 8 bases respectively, with 10 bases between them. DNA of the CDR3: TGTGCCAGCAGCTTTTATCCGGCCGAAAAACTGTTTTTT. Its translation is CASSFYPAEKLFF.

The CDR3 coding sequence is TGCGCCAGCAGCTCACAAAATCCGGGACAGCCGCCTGGCTACACCTTC. Its protein is CASSSQNPGQPPGYTF. V gene TRBV5-1 combines with J gene TRBJ1-2; 7 nucleotides match TRBD1. The ends lost 3 bases at V and 7 bases at J; junction bases unmatched: 15. The CDR3 runs to 16 residues. CDR1 and CDR2 (germline): SGHRS, YFSETQ.

This chain links TRBV28 with TRBJ2-3; 9 bases map to TRBD2. The germline V gene has CDR1 MDHEN and CDR2 SYDVKM. V was clipped by 7 bases and J by 3 bases; unmatched bases: 11. This CDR3 has 16 residues. CDR3 DNA sequence: TGTGCCAGCAAGGGGCGGGAGGGCCGAGGGACAGATACGCAGTATTTT. As protein: CASKGREGRGTDTQYF.

The chain links TRBV5-1 to TRBJ2-5, with D hard to call. From germline, CDR1 is SGHRS and CDR2 YFSETQ. The V end was cut by 3 bases, the J end by 2 bases, with 5 bases between. The CDR3 totals 12 residues. The CDR3 DNA sequence: TGCGCCAGCAGCTGGGATCAAGAGACCCAGTACTTC. It specifies CASSWDQETQYF.

This chain joins TRBV28 and TRBJ1-5; a weak D match, TRBD1 (6 bases). V lost 11 bases and J 4 bases, leaving 15 bases between the germline ends. The germline V gene has CDR1 MDHEN and CDR2 SYDVKM. The CDR3 length is 13 residues. The CDR3: CASAGTGNQPQHF. CDR3 DNA sequence: TGTGCCTCAGCTGGCACAGGGAATCAGCCCCAGCATTTT.

This chain joins TRBV30 and TRBJ2-2; 8 nucleotides line up with TRBD1. The V and J ends lost 2 bases and 1 base, in that order; junction bases with no gene match: 6. Germline V CDR1 and CDR2: GTSNPN, SVGIG (reference sequence). This CDR3 region has 16 residues. The CDR3 region is CAWSPRGTGNTGELFF. The CDR3 bases are TGTGCCTGGAGTCCCAGGGGGACAGGGAACACCGGGGAGCTGTTTTTT. Combining the CDR3 with reference TRBV30 and TRBJ2-2 gives the whole variable domain SQTIHQWPATLVQPVGSPLSLECTVEGTSNPNLYWYRQAAGRGLQLLFYSVGIGQISSEVPQNLSASRPQDRQFILSSKKLLLSDSGFYLCAWSPRGTGNTGELFFGEGSRLTVL.

The chain joins TRBV7-8 to TRBJ2-7, with a weak D call TRBD2 (6 bases). CDR3 length: 15 amino acids. CDR1 and CDR2 from the germline V gene are SGHVS and FQNEAQ. Trimming cost V 5 bases and J 1 base, with 15 bases left between them. This CDR3 is CASSQSGYESYEQYF. The CDR3 nucleotides are TGTGCCAGCAGCCAGAGCGGGTACGAATCCTACGAGCAGTACTTC.

The chain links TRBV18 to TRBJ1-1; D perhaps matches TRBD1 (6 bases). V was shortened by 0 bases and J by 1 base, with 9 bases between the two germline ends. The CDR3 totals 15 residues. CDR1 KGHSH and CDR2 LQKENI come from the germline V gene. CDR3 residues: CASSPPKGGNTEAFF. CDR3 nucleotides: TGTGCCAGCTCACCACCGAAGGGGGGGAACACTGAAGCTTTCTTT.

The chain links TRBV19 to TRBJ2-5, with D possibly called TRBD1 or TRBD2 (5 bases each). This CDR3 contains 20 residues. The V end was cut by 0 bases, the J end by 5 bases, with 28 bases between. From germline, CDR1 is LNHDA and CDR2 SQIVND (reference sequence). The CDR3 here is CASSIDSGLSFLGRAETQYF. DNA for the CDR3: TGTGCCAGTAGTATAGACTCTGGACTCTCTTTCTTGGGGCGGGCCGAGACCCAGTACTTC.

The chain couples TRBV10-3 to TRBJ2-1; D remains ambiguous. The CDR3 runs 13 residues. V dropped 10 bases and J dropped 9 bases, with 19 bases sitting between them. The germline CDR1 and CDR2 sequences are ENHRY and SYGVKD. CDR3 amino acids: CATGSPVTGEQFF. DNA of the CDR3: TGTGCCACCGGTAGTCCTGTGACGGGTGAGCAGTTCTTC.

The V gene is TRBV13, the J gene TRBJ1-1; D is undetermined. Germline assignment: CDR1 PRHDT and CDR2 FYEKMQ (reference sequence). With 5 bases removed from V and 1 base from J, the gap between germline ends came to 17 bases. The CDR3 runs to 16 residues. The CDR3 DNA reads as TGTGCCAGCAGCGCCCCAGAGGCGCGGAGGAACACTGAAGCTTTCTTT. Translation: CASSAPEARRNTEAFF.

In its sample, this clone was seen a few times. The rearrangement uses TRBV9 and TRBJ1-3, with unresolved D. This CDR3 contains 15 residues. Trimming left V 0 bases short and J 0 bases short, with 7 bases between. Looked up from germline, CDR1 is SGDLS and CDR2 is YYNGEE. The CDR3 bases are TGTGCCAGCAGCGTAGGGGAGAGCTCTGGAAACACCATATATTTT. Translating it yields CASSVGESSGNTIYF.